In its sample, the clone carrying this TCR beta chain was seen a few times. Its matching antigen is unknown. This sample was taken from a study of cytomegalovirus exposure and HLA in healthy donors. PCR used 60 Vbeta primers and 13 Jbeta primers. Repertoires were generated with immunoSEQ multiplex PCR, while TCRdb's copy carries only in-frame clones and drops some. The sample carries 150,000 to 200,000 clones, almost 80% recorded once. V lost 8 bases and J 2 bases, leaving 11 bases between the germline ends. The CDR3 contains 13 residues. In germline, CDR1 is MNHNS, CDR2 SASEGT. Study-wide findings and caveats: Analysis was carried out at a later point, and it linked a missense DCLRE1C variant to TCR beta V- and J-gene trimming. An analysis that was carried out later associated about 17,000 TCR beta sequences with HLA alleles at 0.05 false discovery rate. CMV serostatus was the sole immune exposure data available.

This chain connects TRBV6-1 to TRBJ2-3; tentatively, D is TRBD1 (5 bases). The sequenced material came from PBMCs. The TCR sequence derives from a man aged 45-60 years in good health and CMV-seropositive. The CDR3 loop is CASETDTTDTQYF. The CDR3 region has the DNA TGTGCCAGCGAGACGGACACCACAGATACGCAGTATTTT.